The entry below describes one TCR beta chain. As yet, its antigen is unknown. These data are taken from a study of regulatory T cells in long-lasting Graves disease. In germline, CDR1 is MNHEY, CDR2 SVGEGT. V was shortened by 6 bases and J by 5 bases, with 14 bases between the two germline ends. This CDR3 is built from 13 residues. Relying on iRepertoire HTBI primers and Arm-PCR of CDR3 regions, the team built TCR beta libraries. One entry per CDR3 protein, called by TCRdb with MiXCR from the multiplex PCR reads. The sample carries about 530,000 distinct CDR3 sequences, more than 15% recorded once. The time point denotes: newly diagnosed GD, antithyroid drugs for less than 3 months. PBMC-derived RNA was used for the TCR library. Study results and caveats: Compared with new cases, persistent Graves' patients showed reduced TCR diversity. Investigators studied peripheral blood only, not thyroid tissue.

The same specimen was also included in a second study, on T cells in Graves' hyperthyroidism and ophthalmopathy. As that report states: Exclusions: uncontrolled infection, other autoimmune disease, pregnancy, lactation. When the TCR CDR3 underwent first-round RT-PCR, the HTBI primer set was used.

The source of this sequence is a middle-aged woman with Graves disease. This chain connects TRBV6-2 or TRBV6-3 to TRBJ2-7, with a possible D match to TRBD1 (8 bases). The source material was peripheral blood mononuclear cells (PBMCs), sampled at new diagnosis, from a patient treated with antithyroid drugs. The CDR3 sequence is CASSYRGGDEQYF. The DNA of the CDR3 is TGTGCCAGCAGCTACAGGGGGGGGGACGAGCAGTACTTC.